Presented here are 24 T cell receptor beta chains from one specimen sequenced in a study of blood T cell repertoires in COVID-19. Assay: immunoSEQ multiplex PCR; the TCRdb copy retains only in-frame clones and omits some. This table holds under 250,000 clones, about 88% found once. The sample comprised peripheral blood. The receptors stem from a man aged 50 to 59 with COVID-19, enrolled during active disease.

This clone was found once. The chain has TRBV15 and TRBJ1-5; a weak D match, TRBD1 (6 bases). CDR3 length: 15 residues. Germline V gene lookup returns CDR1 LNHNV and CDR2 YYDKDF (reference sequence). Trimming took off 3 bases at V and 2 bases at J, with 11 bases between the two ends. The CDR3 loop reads CATSSRQVGNQPQHF. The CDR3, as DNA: TGTGCCACCAGCAGCAGACAGGTCGGCAATCAGCCCCAGCATTTT.

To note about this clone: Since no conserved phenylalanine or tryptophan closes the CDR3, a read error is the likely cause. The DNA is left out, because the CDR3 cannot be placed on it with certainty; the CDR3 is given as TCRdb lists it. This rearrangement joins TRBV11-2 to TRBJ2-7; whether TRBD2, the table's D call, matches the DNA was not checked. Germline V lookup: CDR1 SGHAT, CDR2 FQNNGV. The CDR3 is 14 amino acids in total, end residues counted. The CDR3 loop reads CASSFTGTSGRYLI.

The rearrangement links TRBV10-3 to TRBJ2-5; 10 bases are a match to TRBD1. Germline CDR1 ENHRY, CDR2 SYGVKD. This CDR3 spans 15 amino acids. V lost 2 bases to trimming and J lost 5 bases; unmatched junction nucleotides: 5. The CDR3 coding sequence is TGTGCCATCAGTGAGGCGACAGGGGGCGGTGAGACCCAGTACTTC. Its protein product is CAISEATGGGETQYF.

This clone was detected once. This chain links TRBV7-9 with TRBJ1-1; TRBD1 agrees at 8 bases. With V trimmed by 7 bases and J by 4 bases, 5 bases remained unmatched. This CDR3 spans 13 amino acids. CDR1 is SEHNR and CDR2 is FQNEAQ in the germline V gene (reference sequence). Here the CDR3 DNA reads TGTGCCAGCATCAAACAGGGGGGCACTGAAGCTTTCTTT. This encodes CASIKQGGTEAFF.

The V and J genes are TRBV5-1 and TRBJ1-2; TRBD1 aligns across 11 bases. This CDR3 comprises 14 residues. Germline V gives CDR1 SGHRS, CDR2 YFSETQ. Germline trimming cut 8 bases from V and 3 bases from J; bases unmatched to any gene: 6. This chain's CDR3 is CASAPGQGDYGYTF. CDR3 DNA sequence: TGCGCCAGTGCCCCGGGACAGGGGGACTATGGCTACACCTTC.

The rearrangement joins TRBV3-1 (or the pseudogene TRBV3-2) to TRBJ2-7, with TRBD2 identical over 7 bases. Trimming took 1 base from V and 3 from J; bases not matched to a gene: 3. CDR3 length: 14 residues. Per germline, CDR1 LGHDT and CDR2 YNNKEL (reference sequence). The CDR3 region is CASSQALADYEQYF. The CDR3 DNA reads TGTGCCAGCAGCCAAGCCCTAGCGGACTACGAGCAGTACTTC.

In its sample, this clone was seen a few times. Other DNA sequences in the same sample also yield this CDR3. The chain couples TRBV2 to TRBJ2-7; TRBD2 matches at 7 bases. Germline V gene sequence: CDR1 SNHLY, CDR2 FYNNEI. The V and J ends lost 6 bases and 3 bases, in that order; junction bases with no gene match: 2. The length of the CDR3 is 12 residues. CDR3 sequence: CASRGGSYEQYF. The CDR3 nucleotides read TGTGCCAGCAGGGGCGGGAGCTACGAGCAGTACTTC.

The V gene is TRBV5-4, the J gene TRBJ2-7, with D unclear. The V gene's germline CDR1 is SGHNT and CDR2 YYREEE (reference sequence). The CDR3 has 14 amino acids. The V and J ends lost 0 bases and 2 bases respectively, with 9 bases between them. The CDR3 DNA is TGTGCCAGCAGCTTGGCGAGCCGCCCCTACGAGCAGTACTTC. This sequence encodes CASSLASRPYEQYF. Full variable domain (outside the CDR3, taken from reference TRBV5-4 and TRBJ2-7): ETGVTQSPTHLIKTRGQQVTLRCSSQSGHNTVSWYQQALGQGPQFIFQYYREEENGRGNFPPRFSGLQFPNYSSELNVNALELDDSALYLCASSLASRPYEQYFGPGTRLTVT.

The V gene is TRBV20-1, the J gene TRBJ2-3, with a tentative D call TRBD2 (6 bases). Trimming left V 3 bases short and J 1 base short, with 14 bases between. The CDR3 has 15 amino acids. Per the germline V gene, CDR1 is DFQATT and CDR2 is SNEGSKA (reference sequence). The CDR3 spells CSASSLPSGTDTQYF. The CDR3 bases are TGCAGTGCTAGTTCCCTCCCTAGCGGCACAGATACGCAGTATTTT.

The CDR3 coding sequence is TGTGCCAGCAGCTATATACTAGCGGGAAGCACAGATACGCAGTATTTT. Amino acids: CASSYILAGSTDTQYF. The gene calls are TRBV5-5 and TRBJ2-3; TRBD2 aligns across 10 bases. The CDR3 length is 16 residues. Germline CDR1 SGHKS, CDR2 YYEKEE (reference sequence). J was trimmed by 0 bases and V by 3 bases; bases with no gene match: 4.

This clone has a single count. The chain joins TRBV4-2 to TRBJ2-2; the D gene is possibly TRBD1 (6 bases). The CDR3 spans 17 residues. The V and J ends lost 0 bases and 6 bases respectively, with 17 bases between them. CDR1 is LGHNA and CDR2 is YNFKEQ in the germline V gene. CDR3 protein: CASSQDGDTYVSGELFF. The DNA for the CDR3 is TGTGCCAGCAGCCAAGACGGGGACACCTATGTGTCCGGGGAGCTGTTTTTT.

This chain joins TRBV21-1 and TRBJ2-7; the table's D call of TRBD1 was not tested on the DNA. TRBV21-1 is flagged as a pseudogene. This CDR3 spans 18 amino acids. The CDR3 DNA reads TGTGCCAGCAGCAAAGAAGAGGCGGACAGGGGGATCTCCTACGAGCAGTACTTC. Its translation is CASSKEEADRGISYEQYF.

The CDR3 is CASSPGQATYEQYF. Written as DNA, the CDR3 is TGTGCCAGCAGCCCCGGACAGGCAACCTACGAGCAGTACTTC. The rearrangement joins TRBV7-3 to TRBJ2-7; 7 bases align to TRBD1. Trimming at V came to 5 bases and at J to 2 bases, leaving 6 bases not matched to a gene. This CDR3 is built from 14 residues. CDR1 and CDR2 (germline): SGHTA, FQGTGA.

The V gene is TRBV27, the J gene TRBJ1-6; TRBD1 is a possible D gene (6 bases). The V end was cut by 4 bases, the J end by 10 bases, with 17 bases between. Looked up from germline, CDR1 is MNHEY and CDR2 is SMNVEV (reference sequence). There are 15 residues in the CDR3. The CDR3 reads CASSWGGAGGSPLHF. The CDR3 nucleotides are TGTGCCAGCAGTTGGGGGGGGGCAGGTGGCTCACCCCTCCACTTT.

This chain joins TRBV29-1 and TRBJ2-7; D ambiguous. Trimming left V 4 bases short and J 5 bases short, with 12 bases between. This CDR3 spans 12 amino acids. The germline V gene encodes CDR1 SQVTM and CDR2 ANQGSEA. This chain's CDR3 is CSVGLVENEQYF. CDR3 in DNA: TGCAGCGTTGGTTTAGTTGAAAACGAGCAGTACTTC.

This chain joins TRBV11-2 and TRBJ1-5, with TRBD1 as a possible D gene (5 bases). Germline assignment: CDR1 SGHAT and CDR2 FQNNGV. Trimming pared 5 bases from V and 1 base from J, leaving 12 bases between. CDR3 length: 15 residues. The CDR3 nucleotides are TGTGCCAGCAGCCCGGACACTCGGAGCAATCAGCCCCAGCATTTT. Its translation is CASSPDTRSNQPQHF.

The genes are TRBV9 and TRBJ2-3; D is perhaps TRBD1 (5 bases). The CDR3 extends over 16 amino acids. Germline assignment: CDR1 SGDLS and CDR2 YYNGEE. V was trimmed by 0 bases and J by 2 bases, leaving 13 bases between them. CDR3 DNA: TGTGCCAGCAGCGTAGTCCATGGCAGGGCCACAGATACGCAGTATTTT. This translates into CASSVVHGRATDTQYF.

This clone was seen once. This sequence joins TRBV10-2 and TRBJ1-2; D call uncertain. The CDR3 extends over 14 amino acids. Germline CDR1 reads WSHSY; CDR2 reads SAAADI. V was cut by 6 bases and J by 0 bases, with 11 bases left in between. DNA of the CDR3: TGCGCCAGCAGCGGCCGGGGAGCTAACTATGGCTACACCTTC. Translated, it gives CASSGRGANYGYTF.

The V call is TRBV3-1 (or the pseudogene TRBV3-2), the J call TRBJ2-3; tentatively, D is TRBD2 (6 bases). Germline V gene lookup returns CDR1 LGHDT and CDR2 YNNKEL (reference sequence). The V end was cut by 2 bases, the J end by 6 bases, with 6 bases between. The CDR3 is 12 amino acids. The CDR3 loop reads CASSQLADTQYF. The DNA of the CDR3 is TGTGCCAGCAGCCAACTAGCGGATACGCAGTATTTT.

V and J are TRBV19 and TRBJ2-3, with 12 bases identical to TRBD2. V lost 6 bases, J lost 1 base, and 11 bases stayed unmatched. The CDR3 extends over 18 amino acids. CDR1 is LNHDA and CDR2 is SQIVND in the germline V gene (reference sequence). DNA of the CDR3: TGTGCCAGTAGGAGACTAGCGGGAGATCATATGGGCACAGATACGCAGTATTTT. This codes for CASRRLAGDHMGTDTQYF.

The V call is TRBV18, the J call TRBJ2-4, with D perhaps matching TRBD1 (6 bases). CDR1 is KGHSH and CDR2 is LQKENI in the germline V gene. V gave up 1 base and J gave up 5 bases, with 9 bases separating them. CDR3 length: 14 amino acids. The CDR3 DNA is TGTGCCAGCTCACCACGGACAGAGGAAAACATTCAGTACTTC. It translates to CASSPRTEENIQYF.

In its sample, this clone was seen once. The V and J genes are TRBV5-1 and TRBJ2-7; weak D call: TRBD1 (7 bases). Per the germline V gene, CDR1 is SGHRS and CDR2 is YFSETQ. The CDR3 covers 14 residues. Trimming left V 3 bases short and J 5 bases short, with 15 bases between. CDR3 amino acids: CASSSTGRSDEQYF. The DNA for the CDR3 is TGCGCCAGCAGCTCGACAGGGAGGTCGGACGAGCAGTACTTC.

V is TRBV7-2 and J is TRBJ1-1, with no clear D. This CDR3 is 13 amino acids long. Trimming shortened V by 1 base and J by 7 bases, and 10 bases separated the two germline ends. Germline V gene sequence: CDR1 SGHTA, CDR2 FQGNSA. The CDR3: CASSLGGPIEAFF. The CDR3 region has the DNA TGTGCCAGCAGCTTAGGTGGCCCAATTGAAGCTTTCTTT.

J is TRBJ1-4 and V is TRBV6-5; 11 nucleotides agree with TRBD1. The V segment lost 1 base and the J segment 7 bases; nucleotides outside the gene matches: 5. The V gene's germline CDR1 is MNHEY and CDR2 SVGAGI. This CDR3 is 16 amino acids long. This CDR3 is CASSYFGQGAGEKLFF. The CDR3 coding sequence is TGTGCCAGCAGTTACTTCGGACAGGGGGCCGGTGAAAAACTGTTTTTT.